The rows below give T cell receptor beta chains drawn from one sample of a study of tumor and adjacent non-tumor tissue in lung cancer. A single record per CDR3 protein comes from TCRdb applying MiXCR to the multiplex PCR reads. The profile shows about 66,000 distinct CDR3 sequences, 73% of them singletons. The material sequenced was lung tumor tissue. These TCRs come from a man aged 55-75 years with non-small cell lung cancer. The CDR3 runs from the conserved cysteine through the conserved F or W. The order of the fields is J gene, V gene, D gene, CDR3 protein. A D gene is named only where the DNA matches it firmly.

J: TRBJ2-2
V: TRBV11-3
D: TRBD1
CDR3: CARSTGGTGELLF

J: TRBJ2-1
V: TRBV5-5
D: .
CDR3: CASSLGFPRREQFF

J: TRBJ2-1
V: TRBV6-5
D: .
CDR3: CASSFGQGALNEHFF

J: TRBJ2-5
V: TRBV6-1
D: TRBD2
CDR3: CVNSSGRAVETQYF

J: TRBJ2-7
V: TRBV10-3
D: TRBD2
CDR3: CAISESTSGGEQYF

J: TRBJ2-2
V: TRBV11-2
D: .
CDR3: CASSFRDHRTGELSF

J: TRBJ2-3
V: TRBV24-1
D: TRBD1
CDR3: CATARDRGTDTQYF

J: TRBJ2-1
V: TRBV20-1
D: TRBD2
CDR3: CSATSALAEAYNEQFF

J: TRBJ2-2
V: TRBV6-1
D: .
CDR3: CASTPSPPRTNTWELFF

J: TRBJ2-2
V: TRBV6-2/TRBV6-3
D: .
CDR3: CASSYSRGGELFF

J: TRBJ2-2
V: TRBV20-1
D: .
CDR3: CSARLTLTGELFF

J: TRBJ1-1
V: TRBV20-1
D: .
CDR3: CSAGKGDEAFF

J: TRBJ1-2
V: TRBV5-5
D: .
CDR3: CASSSQSGGNGYTF

J: TRBJ2-7
V: TRBV2
D: .
CDR3: CASSLTGSYEQYF

J: TRBJ2-1
V: TRBV10-3
D: .
CDR3: CAIRRDSSGQFF

J: TRBJ2-3
V: TRBV20-1
D: TRBD2
CDR3: CSAIPEGTSGWTETQYF

J: TRBJ2-4
V: TRBV29-1
D: .
CDR3: CSVVAPGKKIQYF

J: TRBJ2-1
V: TRBV5-1
D: TRBD2
CDR3: CASSSETSGEQFF

J: TRBJ2-7
V: TRBV29-1
D: TRBD1
CDR3: CSVVGIGGMYEQYF

J: TRBJ2-1
V: TRBV7-9
D: .
CDR3: CASTNNEQFF

J: TRBJ1-4
V: TRBV20-1
D: TRBD1
CDR3: CSARGMGQGMYEKLFF

J: TRBJ2-7
V: TRBV20-1
D: .
CDR3: CSVENSYEQYF

J: TRBJ1-5
V: TRBV11-3
D: TRBD1
CDR3: CASILVHRGTNQPQHF

J: TRBJ1-2
V: TRBV6-5
D: .
CDR3: CASTLGPRGEDYTF

J: TRBJ1-2
V: TRBV5-4
D: TRBD1
CDR3: CASSLGVGQGVDNYAYTF

J: TRBJ2-2
V: TRBV12-3/TRBV12-4
D: .
CDR3: CAGSFRQNTGEPFF

J: TRBJ2-1
V: TRBV4-2
D: .
CDR3: CASSQRLVGYNEQFF

J: TRBJ2-1
V: TRBV20-1
D: .
CDR3: CSARGDISEQFF

J: TRBJ2-2
V: TRBV29-1
D: .
CDR3: CSACPRVGGGELFF

J: TRBJ2-7
V: TRBV6-5
D: TRBD2
CDR3: CASSQSRRETAEQYF

J: TRBJ2-3
V: TRBV7-8
D: TRBD2
CDR3: CASHPQASAGVVDTQYF

J: TRBJ1-1
V: TRBV29-1
D: .
CDR3: CSAPPVWAKTEAFF

J: TRBJ2-7
V: TRBV5-5
D: .
CDR3: CASSPVPSYEQYF

J: TRBJ2-3
V: TRBV12-3/TRBV12-4
D: .
CDR3: CASTSLGEGTDTQYF

J: TRBJ2-1
V: TRBV29-1
D: TRBD1
CDR3: CSVQGGLWLNEQFF

J: TRBJ2-3
V: TRBV10-1
D: .
CDR3: CASSPGGAPPDAQYF

J: TRBJ1-6
V: TRBV5-1
D: .
CDR3: CASSFYSLNSPLHF

J: TRBJ2-5
V: TRBV29-1
D: TRBD1
CDR3: CSVDGTAQETQYF

J: TRBJ1-4
V: TRBV30
D: .
CDR3: CAWKPYEGSEKLYF

J: TRBJ1-1
V: TRBV6-5
D: .
CDR3: CDNSYRFGATEAFF

J: TRBJ1-6
V: TRBV6-1
D: .
CDR3: CARTQTRLDNSPLHF

J: TRBJ2-6
V: TRBV20-1
D: TRBD2
CDR3: CSASLGLATGANVLTF

J: TRBJ2-5
V: TRBV12-3/TRBV12-4
D: .
CDR3: CASRLRQPQETQHF

J: TRBJ1-1
V: TRBV12-5
D: .
CDR3: CASGLGAGANSEAFF

J: TRBJ2-5
V: TRBV10-3
D: .
CDR3: CAISDELGKEEKQYF

J: TRBJ2-1
V: TRBV6-2/TRBV6-3
D: TRBD2
CDR3: CASTLGTSGSMRNEQFF

J: TRBJ1-1
V: TRBV6-1
D: .
CDR3: CASSHTGSTEAFF

J: TRBJ1-1
V: TRBV20-1
D: .
CDR3: CCAKQGLNTEGFF

J: TRBJ2-1
V: TRBV6-1
D: .
CDR3: CASSVGPPAHEQFF

J: TRBJ2-1
V: TRBV20-1
D: .
CDR3: CSARPTHSSYNEQFF

J: TRBJ2-1
V: TRBV29-1
D: .
CDR3: CSAAEGLSNEEFF

J: TRBJ1-1
V: TRBV20-1
D: TRBD1
CDR3: CSAVSRGTNTKAFF

J: TRBJ2-3
V: TRBV10-1
D: TRBD1
CDR3: CASSETTGDTDTQYF

J: TRBJ2-1
V: TRBV29-1
D: .
CDR3: CSVGSGEAEQFF

J: TRBJ2-7
V: TRBV28
D: .
CDR3: CASSFFRAYEQYF

J: TRBJ2-2
V: TRBV29-1
D: .
CDR3: CSVERGTGVLFF